Shown below are 31 T cell receptor beta chains from a single sample sequenced in a study of shared clonotypes between healthy human individuals. Assay used: immunoSEQ multiplex PCR; TCRdb lists only in-frame clones, some missing. The repertoire holds approximately 500,000 clones, with about four fifths as singletons. The sequenced material came from PBMCs. Receptor source: a woman in her thirties or forties in good health. Some clones in this sample may be carry-over from other donors' samples.

This sequence joins TRBV7-2 and TRBJ2-7; either TRBD1 or TRBD2 may supply D (6 bases each). The germline V and J ends were trimmed by 6 bases and 0 bases, with 12 bases remaining between them. The CDR3 extends over 14 amino acids. CDR1 is SGHTA and CDR2 is FQGNSA in the germline V gene. The DNA of the CDR3 is TGTGCCAGCAGTAAGGGGGGTAGCTCCTACGAGCAGTACTTC. Protein: CASSKGGSSYEQYF.

The chain combines TRBV29-1 with TRBJ2-5, with 10 positions matching TRBD1. CDR1 and CDR2 from the germline V gene are SQVTM and ANQGSEA. This CDR3 region has 14 residues. V lost 7 bases, J lost 7 bases, and 12 bases stayed unmatched. In DNA form, the CDR3 reads TGCAGCGCCCTGGGGACAGGGGCCTCCGTGACCCAGTACTTC. This sequence encodes CSALGTGASVTQYF.

The DNA for the CDR3 is TGTGCCATCAGTTCCGCCGGCCGCGCGGGGCAGTACTTC. Amino acid sequence: CAISSAGRAGQYF. The chain joins TRBV10-3 to TRBJ2-7, with a possible D match to TRBD2 (5 bases). The CDR3 extends over 13 amino acids. Per germline, CDR1 ENHRY and CDR2 SYGVKD. The V gene lost 5 bases and the J gene lost 9 bases, with 17 bases spanning the gap.

This sequence joins TRBV6-1 and TRBJ2-7; weak D call: TRBD1 (6 bases). The CDR3 has 15 amino acids. V shed 7 bases and J shed 6 bases, with 22 bases lying between them. In germline, CDR1 is MNHNS, CDR2 SASEGT. The CDR3 here is CASIRNLGAGSEQYF. CDR3 sequence (DNA): TGTGCCAGCATAAGAAACTTGGGGGCAGGGAGCGAGCAGTACTTC.

The V gene is TRBV18, the J gene TRBJ2-7; 10 bases are a match to TRBD1. Unmatched junction bases numbered 11, after V lost 5 bases and J lost 7 bases. The CDR3 spans 15 residues. Germline V CDR1 and CDR2: KGHSH, LQKENI. This CDR3 is CASSSAGTGVREQYF. The CDR3, as DNA: TGTGCCAGCTCATCAGCCGGGACAGGGGTGAGAGAGCAGTACTTC.

This clone was counted once. This chain joins TRBV5-1 and TRBJ2-5; tentative D call: TRBD1 (6 bases). V lost 4 bases and J lost 0, with 10 bases in between. CDR3 length: 14 residues. Germline V gene data show CDR1 as SGHRS and CDR2 as YFSETQ. This chain's CDR3 is CASSQDSHQETQYF. The CDR3 DNA sequence: TGCGCCAGCAGCCAGGACAGCCACCAAGAGACCCAGTACTTC. Based on the CDR3 plus reference TRBV5-1 and TRBJ2-5, the full variable domain is KAGVTQTPRYLIKTRGQQVTLSCSPISGHRSVSWYQQTPGQGLQFLFEYFSETQRNKGNFPGRFSGRQFSNSRSEMNVSTLELGDSALYLCASSQDSHQETQYFGPGTRLLVL.

This clone appeared a single time. V and J are TRBV4-2 and TRBJ2-3; perhaps TRBD2 as D (5 bases). CDR3 length: 14 amino acids. CDR1 is LGHNA and CDR2 is YNFKEQ in the germline V gene. V was trimmed by 2 bases and J by 4 bases, leaving 10 bases between them. DNA of the CDR3: TGTGCCAGCAGCCAACAACCTAGCTCAGATACGCAGTATTTT. This encodes CASSQQPSSDTQYF.

As DNA, the CDR3 is TGTGCCAGCAAAAGGGGGAATCAGCCCCAGCATTTT. This gives the protein CASKRGNQPQHF. This chain links TRBV28 with TRBJ1-5; D might be TRBD1 (6 bases). V lost 7 bases to trimming and J lost 4 bases, with 8 bases between them. CDR1 is MDHEN and CDR2 is SYDVKM in the germline V gene. The CDR3 contains 12 residues.

The rearrangement links TRBV18 to TRBJ2-5; D uncertain. The CDR3 loop spans 12 amino acids. Germline V gene data show CDR1 as KGHSH and CDR2 as LQKENI. Trimming shortened V by 5 bases and J by 1 base, and 5 bases separated the two germline ends. The CDR3: CASSWLQETQYF. As DNA, the CDR3 is TGTGCCAGCTCATGGCTCCAAGAGACCCAGTACTTC.

The chain couples TRBV18 to TRBJ2-7; possibly TRBD1 for D (6 bases). With 2 bases removed from V and 0 bases from J, the gap between germline ends came to 11 bases. Germline CDR1 reads KGHSH; CDR2 reads LQKENI. The CDR3 has 15 residues. The CDR3, as DNA: TGTGCCAGCTCACCATTGACAGGTAACTCCTACGAGCAGTACTTC. Amino acids: CASSPLTGNSYEQYF.

This clone was observed at least ten times. The J gene is TRBJ1-6, the V gene TRBV5-1; 9 nucleotides agree with TRBD1. This CDR3 has 15 residues. Germline V gene sequence: CDR1 SGHRS, CDR2 YFSETQ. Trimming removed 4 bases from V and 7 bases from J; junction bases left unmatched: 6. The CDR3 here is CASSPRTGENSPLHF. The CDR3 region has the DNA TGCGCCAGCAGCCCGCGGACAGGGGAAAATTCACCCCTCCACTTT.

The chain uses TRBV5-6 and TRBJ1-6; the match to TRBD1 covers 9 bases. V shed 1 base, J shed 4 bases, and the junction held 3 bases outside the gene matches. This CDR3 has 16 amino acids. Germline CDR1 SGHDT, CDR2 YYEEEE. The CDR3 sequence: CASSLLGQGYNSPLHF. DNA for the CDR3: TGTGCCAGCAGCTTGCTGGGACAGGGTTATAATTCACCCCTCCACTTT.

Details on this clone: The same CDR3 arises from other DNA sequences in this sample as well. The chain has TRBV7-3 and TRBJ2-1, with D maybe TRBD2 (5 bases). V shed 1 base and J shed 7 bases, with 11 bases lying between them. The CDR3 extends over 14 amino acids. Looked up from germline, CDR1 is SGHTA and CDR2 is FQGTGA. CDR3 region: CASSLSGRGNEQFF. In DNA, the CDR3 is TGTGCCAGCAGCTTAAGTGGGAGAGGGAATGAGCAGTTCTTC.

The CDR3 nucleotides are TGTGCCAGCAGCTTAGCTAGCGGGGAGCAGTTCTTC. This codes for CASSLASGEQFF. The V call is TRBV7-8, the J call TRBJ2-1, with 7 positions matching TRBD2. The V gene's germline CDR1 is SGHVS and CDR2 FQNEAQ. The trim removed 0 bases at V and 10 bases at J, leaving 0 bases unmatched. The CDR3 is 12 residues long.

The V gene is TRBV19, the J gene TRBJ1-5; D unresolved. Germline V gene sequence: CDR1 LNHDA, CDR2 SQIVND (reference sequence). V dropped 4 bases and J dropped 5 bases, with 9 bases sitting between them. The CDR3 totals 13 residues. CDR3 DNA: TGTGCCAGTAGTACCTTGGATCATCAGCCCCAGCATTTT. Translating it yields CASSTLDHQPQHF. The whole variable domain, remainder taken from reference TRBV19 and TRBJ1-5, is DGGITQSPKYLFRKEGQNVTLSCEQNLNHDAMYWYRQDPGQGLRLIYYSQIVNDFQKGDIAEGYSVSREKKESFPLTVTSAQKNPTAFYLCASSTLDHQPQHFGDGTRLSIL.

The genes are TRBV7-9 and TRBJ2-1, with unresolved D. V lost 5 bases to trimming and J lost 2 bases, with 13 bases between them. Per the germline V gene, CDR1 is SEHNR and CDR2 is FQNEAQ (reference sequence). The CDR3 length is 15 residues. CDR3 loop: CASSGASVPYNEQFF. CDR3 nucleotides: TGTGCCAGCAGCGGCGCCAGCGTCCCCTACAATGAGCAGTTCTTC.

The rearrangement uses TRBV9 and TRBJ2-2; 9 bases line up with TRBD1. Germline loops: CDR1 SGDLS, CDR2 YYNGEE. J was trimmed by 6 bases and V by 0 bases; bases with no gene match: 6. The CDR3 contains 16 residues. The CDR3, as DNA: TGTGCCAGCAGCGTAGTGGACAGGGGTTGGCCCGGGGAGCTGTTTTTT. Translation: CASSVVDRGWPGELFF.

This chain uses TRBV18 with TRBJ2-3, with D uncertain. V was shortened by 4 bases and J by 5 bases, with 4 bases between the two germline ends. The CDR3 has 11 amino acids. Germline V CDR1 and CDR2: KGHSH, LQKENI. For the CDR3, the DNA is TGTGCCAGCTCACTGGAAGATACGCAGTATTTT. Amino acid sequence: CASSLEDTQYF.

The chain uses TRBV21-1 and TRBJ2-1; the table assigns TRBD2, which was not confirmed against the DNA. TRBV21-1 is annotated as a pseudogene. There are 16 residues in the CDR3. CDR3 sequence reads: CASSTLAGGPGNEQFF. The CDR3 coding sequence is TGTGCCAGCAGCACCTTAGCGGGAGGGCCGGGTAATGAGCAGTTCTTC.

The V gene is TRBV5-1, the J gene TRBJ2-1; possible D gene TRBD2, 6 bases. V lost 5 bases to trimming and J lost 0 bases, with 9 bases between them. The germline gives CDR1 SGHRS, CDR2 YFSETQ. This CDR3 is built from 14 residues. CDR3 nucleotide sequence: TGCGCCAGCAGGGGGAGGTCCTCCTACAATGAGCAGTTCTTC. The encoded protein is CASRGRSSYNEQFF.

The rearrangement links TRBV11-3 to TRBJ2-1; 8 bases map to TRBD1. V lost 3 bases to trimming and J lost 8 bases; unmatched junction nucleotides: 9. The CDR3 runs 15 residues. Germline CDR1 and CDR2: SGHNT and YENEEA. In DNA, the CDR3 is TGTGCCAGCAGCTTGGGAGACAGGGGATCGGATGAGCAGTTCTTC. Translation gives CASSLGDRGSDEQFF. The variable domain in full, completed from reference TRBV11-3 and TRBJ2-1, reads EAGVVQSPRYKIIEKKQPVAFWCNPISGHNTLYWYLQNLGQGPELLIRYENEEAVDDSQLPKDRFSAERLKGVDSTLKIQPAELGDSAVYLCASSLGDRGSDEQFFGPGTRLTVL.

This clone occurred once. The chain uses TRBV21-1 and TRBJ1-1; the listed D gene, TRBD1, was not tested against the DNA. TRBV21-1 represents a pseudogene. The CDR3 has 13 residues. CDR3 nucleotide sequence: TGTGCCAGCAGCGCAGGGTCGGGCACTGAAGCTTTCTTT. Translating it yields CASSAGSGTEAFF.

This chain connects TRBV6-8 to TRBJ2-5; 8 bases are shared with TRBD2. The CDR3 runs to 14 residues. Germline loops: CDR1 MNHGY, CDR2 SAAAGT. V shed 4 bases, J shed 5 bases, and the junction held 6 bases outside the gene matches. In nucleotides, the CDR3 is TGTGCCAGCAGTTGTTCGGGAGGGCCGGAGACCCAGTACTTC. Its protein is CASSCSGGPETQYF.

This clone came up once. The rearrangement links TRBV7-9 to TRBJ2-7; no definite D call. Germline V gene data show CDR1 as SEHNR and CDR2 as FQNEAQ (reference sequence). V was shortened by 3 bases and J by 2 bases, with 11 bases between the two germline ends. The CDR3 has 14 amino acids. In DNA, the CDR3 is TGTGCCAGCAGCTTCGGTAAGGTTCCCTACGAGCAGTACTTC. Translation: CASSFGKVPYEQYF.

The chain uses TRBV15 and TRBJ2-5; a possible D gene is TRBD2 (7 bases). Gene TRBJ2-7 matches the end of the DNA better, so the J call may be wrong. Germline V gene lookup returns CDR1 LNHNV and CDR2 YYDKDF (reference sequence). This CDR3 has 16 amino acids. CDR3 sequence (DNA): TGTGCCACCAGCTTGCAAATGCGGGGGCCACCCTACGAGCAGTACTTC. As protein: CATSLQMRGPPYEQYF.

The V call is TRBV10-3, the J call TRBJ1-1; D may be TRBD1 (6 bases). The CDR3 is made up of 13 amino acids. Looked up from germline, CDR1 is ENHRY and CDR2 is SYGVKD. The V end was cut by 6 bases, the J end by 1 base, with 9 bases between. CDR3: CAIRDSANTEAFF. The CDR3 DNA sequence: TGTGCCATCAGGGACAGCGCGAACACTGAAGCTTTCTTT.

The V gene is TRBV6-5, the J gene TRBJ1-4; D unresolved. The germline V gene has CDR1 MNHEY and CDR2 SVGAGI. The CDR3 has 11 amino acids. Trimming removed 4 bases from V and 10 bases from J, with 7 bases in between. CDR3 sequence: CASSSWGKLFF. The CDR3, as DNA: TGTGCCAGCAGTTCCTGGGGAAAACTGTTTTTT.

The count of this clone is one. This sequence joins TRBV5-5 and TRBJ1-4, with 8 positions matching TRBD1. V trimming: 2 bases; J trimming: 12 bases; junction bases outside the gene matches: 9. The CDR3 consists of 14 residues. Germline lookup yields CDR1 SGHKS and CDR2 YYEKEE (reference sequence). The CDR3 nucleotides read TGTGCCAGCAGCTTATACGGGTCGACAGGGGAACTGTTTTTT. Translation gives CASSLYGSTGELFF.

The chain recombines TRBV29-1 with TRBJ1-5, with D possibly TRBD1 on 5 matching bases. The germline gives CDR1 SQVTM, CDR2 ANQGSEA. V lost 7 bases and J lost 0, with 10 bases in between. CDR3 length: 13 residues. CDR3 sequence (DNA): TGCAGCGCCGGTGGGGGTAGCAATCAGCCCCAGCATTTT. It codes for CSAGGGSNQPQHF.

On this clone itself: A much more abundant neighbour one base away suggests this may be a read error. This chain connects TRBV27 to TRBJ2-1, with 9 bases identical to TRBD2. The length of the CDR3 is 14 residues. Germline V gene sequence: CDR1 MNHEY, CDR2 SMNVEV (reference sequence). The junction had 2 bases not matched to a gene; V was cut back by 2 bases and J by 6 bases. In DNA form, the CDR3 reads TGTGCCAGCAGTTTAAAGACTAGCGGCAATGAGCAGTTCTTC. Its protein is CASSLKTSGNEQFF.

This chain joins TRBV7-3 and TRBJ2-1, with D perhaps assigned TRBD1 or TRBD2 (6 bases each). The CDR3 sequence is 14 residues long. The ends were cut back, 2 bases at V and 5 bases at J, with 10 bases in the middle. Germline lookup yields CDR1 SGHTA and CDR2 FQGTGA. The CDR3 sequence: CASSLGGHNNEQFF. CDR3 in DNA: TGTGCCAGCAGCTTAGGGGGGCACAACAATGAGCAGTTCTTC.